The present entry profiles one TCR beta chain with its context. Its specificity is unknown. CDR3 regions were amplified by Arm-PCR using iRepertoire HTBI primers to build TCR beta libraries. TCRdb used MiXCR to reprocess the multiplex PCR reads, holding one entry per CDR3 protein. The sample contains under 500,000 distinct CDR3 sequences, around 21% of which appear only once. This entry comes from a study of regulatory T cells in long-lasting Graves disease. On the study more broadly: Treatment with antithyroid drugs for over 5 years, together with positive TSH receptor antibodies, meant persistent Graves' disease.

Time point in this sample: persistent/refractory GD, antithyroid drugs over 5 years with positive TRAb. With RNA extracted from PBMCs as input, the TCR library was made. The length of the CDR3 is 15 residues. Germline lookup yields CDR1 DFQATT and CDR2 SNEGSKA (reference sequence). V trimming: 5 bases; J trimming: 2 bases; junction bases outside the gene matches: 11. Whole-study results and caveats: Compared with new cases, persistent Graves' patients showed reduced TCR diversity.

This specimen was peripheral blood mononuclear cells (PBMCs), taken when the disease was refractory, from a patient treated with antithyroid drugs. The receptor's source is a female donor with Graves disease. The chain couples TRBV20-1 to TRBJ1-2, with TRBD1 matching 7 bases. The CDR3 loop is CSAGPGTEPNYGYTF. CDR3 DNA sequence: TGCAGTGCTGGACCCGGGACAGAGCCCAACTATGGCTACACCTTC.